Below are 32 T cell receptor beta chains sequenced from a single sample in a study of regulatory T cells in long-lasting Graves disease. Construction of TCR beta libraries relied on iRepertoire HTBI primers and on Arm-PCR targeting CDR3 regions. TCRdb analysed the multiplex PCR reads with MiXCR anew, one entry per CDR3 protein. The profile shows hundreds of thousands of distinct CDR3 sequences, around 15% of them singletons. The time point denotes: newly diagnosed GD, antithyroid drugs for less than 3 months. Researchers made the TCR library from RNA that was extracted from PBMCs. In addition, the sample was reused for a study of T cells in Graves' hyperthyroidism and ophthalmopathy.

The sample consisted of peripheral blood mononuclear cells (PBMCs), taken at new diagnosis, from a patient treated with antithyroid drugs. Receptor source: a woman in her 30s with Graves disease.

This clonotype was seen ten or more times. The V call is TRBV28, the J call TRBJ2-3; 10 positions agree with TRBD2. V gave up 4 bases and J gave up 2 bases; unmatched junction bases: 18. CDR1 and CDR2 (germline): MDHEN, SYDVKM. This CDR3 region has 20 residues. CDR3 loop: CASSSLSPPPAGGTTDTQYF. DNA of the CDR3: TGTGCCAGCAGTTCACTAAGCCCCCCTCCAGCGGGAGGGACCACAGATACGCAGTATTTT.

The chain couples TRBV4-1 to TRBJ2-1, with D unclear. V lost 1 base to trimming and J lost 7 bases, with 20 bases between them. Germline loops: CDR1 MGHRA, CDR2 YSYEKL. The length of the CDR3 is 17 residues. CDR3 sequence reads: CASSQAPPGGLLNEQFF. CDR3 bases: TGCGCCAGCAGCCAAGCTCCACCTGGTGGCCTGTTGAATGAGCAGTTCTTC.

This clonotype was detected ten times or more. The chain combines TRBV27 with TRBJ1-1; D unresolved. Germline-derived CDR1 and CDR2 are MNHEY and SMNVEV (reference sequence). V gave up 5 bases and J gave up 9 bases, with 16 bases separating them. The CDR3 spans 13 residues. The CDR3 loop reads CASSTSEEPKAFF. CDR3 DNA sequence: TGTGCCAGCAGTACATCCGAGGAACCGAAAGCTTTCTTT.

This clonotype was recorded many times. The chain couples TRBV24-1 to TRBJ1-5; D is unclear. Germline V gives CDR1 KGHDR, CDR2 SFDVKD. The germline V and J ends were trimmed by 3 bases and 3 bases, with 11 bases remaining between them. This CDR3 contains 15 residues. CDR3 loop: CATSDADAYNQPQHF. The DNA of the CDR3 is TGTGCCACCAGTGATGCGGACGCTTACAATCAGCCCCAGCATTTT.

There are a few counts of this clonotype. One junction end disagrees with the germline gene, perhaps due to a read error. This chain links TRBV5-1 with TRBJ1-4; the match to TRBD1 covers 8 bases. Looked up from germline, CDR1 is SGHRS and CDR2 is YFSETQ. The CDR3 spans 15 residues. The CDR3 DNA is TGTGCCAGCAGCCGCAGGACAGGGATGAATGAAAAACTGTTTTTT. The encoded protein is CASSRRTGMNEKLFF.

This clonotype appeared many times. The rearrangement uses TRBV20-1 and TRBJ1-1, with D possibly TRBD1 on 6 matching bases. The CDR3 contains 13 residues. Germline V lookup: CDR1 DFQATT, CDR2 SNEGSKA (reference sequence). Trimming removed 3 bases at V and 4 bases at J, with 12 bases between. The chain's CDR3 is CSAREGGSTEAFF. In nucleotides, the CDR3 is TGCAGTGCTAGGGAGGGGGGGAGCACTGAAGCTTTCTTT.

This clonotype was seen ten or more times. The J gene is TRBJ1-6, the V gene TRBV27; D gene uncertain. The germline V gene encodes CDR1 MNHEY and CDR2 SMNVEV (reference sequence). This CDR3 has 14 residues. The V end lost 5 bases, the J end lost 0 bases, and 5 bases lay between the germline ends. The CDR3 reads CASSLSSYNSPLHF. In nucleotides, the CDR3 is TGTGCCAGCAGTCTCAGCTCCTATAATTCACCCCTCCACTTT.

This clonotype was counted ten times or more. The chain combines TRBV30 with TRBJ2-7; D is perhaps TRBD2 (5 bases). V was pared by 0 bases and J by 6 bases, with 12 bases between. This CDR3 region has 13 residues. In germline, CDR1 is GTSNPN, CDR2 SVGIG (reference sequence). CDR3 in amino acids: CAWSVLGVGEQYF. The CDR3 DNA is TGTGCCTGGAGTGTTCTCGGGGTGGGCGAGCAGTACTTC.

V usage is TRBV7-9 and J usage is TRBJ1-1, with no clear D. Trimming removed 6 bases from V and 0 bases from J, with 11 bases in between. The CDR3 is 14 residues long. Germline V gene lookup returns CDR1 SEHNR and CDR2 FQNEAQ (reference sequence). The CDR3 spells CASRPGELNTEAFF. CDR3 DNA: TGTGCCAGCAGACCCGGGGAATTGAACACTGAAGCTTTCTTT.

This clonotype was counted at least ten times. The J gene is TRBJ2-1, the V gene TRBV5-1; 8 bases agree with TRBD2. The CDR3 is 16 amino acids. Germline loops: CDR1 SGHRS, CDR2 YFSETQ. V shed 4 bases, J shed 7 bases, and the junction held 13 bases outside the gene matches. CDR3 sequence (DNA): TGCGCCAGCAGCCCCGGGGGGGTCGGGGCAGGGAATGAGCAGTTCTTC. It encodes CASSPGGVGAGNEQFF.

This clonotype was observed many times. The chain employs TRBV20-1 and TRBJ2-1; D perhaps matches TRBD2 (5 bases). V was pared by 6 bases and J by 5 bases, with 14 bases between. From germline, CDR1 is DFQATT and CDR2 SNEGSKA (reference sequence). The CDR3 has 13 residues. The CDR3 spells CSALRGNNNEQFF. CDR3 DNA: TGCAGTGCCCTTAGAGGGAATAACAATGAGCAGTTCTTC.

This rearrangement joins TRBV7-9 to TRBJ2-1, with D possibly matching TRBD1 (5 bases). Per the germline V gene, CDR1 is SEHNR and CDR2 is FQNEAQ (reference sequence). V lost 5 bases to trimming and J lost 10 bases, with 18 bases between them. This CDR3 has 14 residues. The CDR3 sequence is CASSDSDTNREQFF. CDR3 nucleotide sequence: TGTGCCAGCAGCGACTCCGATACCAACAGGGAGCAGTTCTTC.

This clonotype came up many times. The CDR3 coding sequence is TGTGCCAGCAGGACGACCGGGACAGGTAATAACGAGCAGTACTTC. This codes for CASRTTGTGNNEQYF. The V gene is TRBV6-1, the J gene TRBJ2-7; TRBD1 agrees at 8 bases. This CDR3 is 15 amino acids long. Trimming removed 6 bases from V and 5 bases from J; junction bases left unmatched: 12. In germline, CDR1 is MNHNS, CDR2 SASEGT.

This clonotype was seen once. The J gene is TRBJ1-2, the V gene TRBV6-1; 9 bases map to TRBD1. V lost 5 bases to trimming and J lost 8 bases; unmatched junction nucleotides: 3. The germline gives CDR1 MNHNS, CDR2 SASEGT. The CDR3 is 12 amino acids. The chain's CDR3 is CASSTGGAGYTF. The CDR3 DNA reads as TGTGCCAGCAGTACAGGGGGCGCAGGCTACACCTTC.

This clonotype has ten or more counts. The chain combines TRBV6-1 with TRBJ2-7; TRBD2 aligns across 12 bases. The junction had 18 bases not matched to a gene; V was cut back by 7 bases and J by 5 bases. CDR3 length: 18 amino acids. The germline gives CDR1 MNHNS, CDR2 SASEGT. The CDR3 sequence is CASTPGTSGPSPFNEQYF. The CDR3, as DNA: TGTGCCAGCACCCCTGGGACTAGCGGGCCCTCTCCATTTAACGAGCAGTACTTC.

This clonotype has ten or more counts. The V gene is TRBV6-5, the J gene TRBJ2-1; the match to TRBD2 covers 10 bases. The CDR3 consists of 18 residues. Looked up from germline, CDR1 is MNHEY and CDR2 is SVGAGI. V gave up 2 bases and J gave up 5 bases; unmatched junction bases: 12. The CDR3 loop is CASSYAEIAAGGDNEQFF. CDR3 DNA: TGTGCCAGCAGTTACGCCGAAATTGCAGCGGGAGGGGACAATGAGCAGTTCTTC.

This clonotype occurred many times. The chain combines TRBV14 with TRBJ2-1; possibly TRBD2 for D (5 bases). The CDR3 is 13 amino acids. Germline V gene lookup returns CDR1 SGHDN and CDR2 FVKESK. Trimming took off 4 bases at V and 8 bases at J, with 12 bases between the two ends. CDR3 sequence reads: CASSRQPGDEQFF. The CDR3 nucleotides read TGTGCCAGCAGCCGTCAGCCCGGGGATGAGCAGTTCTTC.

Many counts were recorded for this clonotype. The chain links TRBV2 to TRBJ2-1; possibly TRBD1 for D (6 bases). Trimming removed 10 bases from V and 4 bases from J, with 14 bases in between. Germline V gene sequence: CDR1 SNHLY, CDR2 FYNNEI. This CDR3 has 13 residues. For the CDR3, the DNA is TGTGCCATAACTAGGGGGATATACAATGAGCAGTTCTTC. Translated, it gives CAITRGIYNEQFF.

A few counts support this clonotype. J is TRBJ2-5 and V is TRBV5-1; tentatively, D is TRBD1 or TRBD2 (5 bases each). The CDR3 is 16 amino acids. Germline CDR1 reads SGHRS; CDR2 reads YFSETQ. Trimming took 0 bases from V and 5 from J, leaving 17 bases between them. DNA for the CDR3: TGCGCCAGCAGCTTGGCCGGGGCAGAGAGTCTCGAGACCCAGTACTTC. Translation: CASSLAGAESLETQYF.

A few counts support this clonotype. The rearrangement links TRBV7-8 to TRBJ2-1; D might be TRBD1 (6 bases). This CDR3 spans 15 amino acids. Germline V gene data show CDR1 as SGHVS and CDR2 as FQNEAQ. V was trimmed by 5 bases and J by 0 bases, leaving 11 bases between them. The DNA of the CDR3 is TGTGCCAGCAGCCGCGGACAGAGCTCCTACAATGAGCAGTTCTTC. The encoded protein is CASSRGQSSYNEQFF.

This clonotype was seen only a few times. V usage is TRBV12-3 or TRBV12-4 and J usage is TRBJ2-1; the match to TRBD2 covers 9 bases. V shed 6 bases, J shed 3 bases, and the junction held 6 bases outside the gene matches. The CDR3 has 15 amino acids. Here the CDR3 DNA reads TGTGCCAGCAGGGATTATAGCGGGGGCTACAATGAGCAGTTCTTC. Encoded protein: CASRDYSGGYNEQFF.

This clonotype has a count of ten or more. The chain uses TRBV2 and TRBJ2-7, with TRBD1 matching over 7 bases. Germline CDR1 reads SNHLY; CDR2 reads FYNNEI. With V trimmed by 8 bases and J by 4 bases, 11 bases remained unmatched. This CDR3 has 14 amino acids. CDR3 coding DNA: TGTGCCAGCGAGCTCACCGGGACAGATTACGAGCAGTACTTC. This translates into CASELTGTDYEQYF.

The V call is TRBV11-2, the J call TRBJ2-3; possible D gene TRBD2, 6 bases. Between the trimmed V and J ends, which lost 3 bases and 4 bases, there was a span of 20 bases. The CDR3 sequence is 17 residues long. Germline lookup yields CDR1 SGHAT and CDR2 FQNNGV. This CDR3 reads CASSFGLSWGVSDTQYF. CDR3 coding DNA: TGTGCCAGCAGCTTTGGGCTCTCCTGGGGGGTTTCAGATACGCAGTATTTT. The full variable domain, in which reference TRBV11-2 and TRBJ2-3 provide the parts outside the CDR3, is EAGVAQSPRYKIIEKRQSVAFWCNPISGHATLYWYQQILGQGPKLLIQFQNNGVVDDSQLPKDRFSAERLKGVDSTLKIQPAKLEDSAVYLCASSFGLSWGVSDTQYFGPGTRLTVL.

About this clonotype: A read error may produce the germline difference seen at one junction end. This chain joins TRBV7-9 and TRBJ2-3; D call uncertain. CDR1 and CDR2 from the germline V gene are SEHNR and FQNEAQ (reference sequence). CDR3 length: 12 amino acids. The CDR3 loop is CASSTRDLDPFF. In DNA, the CDR3 is TGTGCCAGCAGCACGAGAGACCTCGACCCGTTTTTT.

This clonotype turned up a few times. The chain combines TRBV5-6 with TRBJ1-2, with D possibly TRBD1 on 5 matching bases. V lost 1 base, J lost 1 base, and 11 bases lay in between. Germline V lookup: CDR1 SGHDT, CDR2 YYEEEE. This CDR3 has 15 amino acids. Here the CDR3 DNA reads TGTGCCAGCAGCTTGTGGAGGGACTTTAACTATGGCTACACCTTC. It encodes CASSLWRDFNYGYTF. Together with reference TRBV5-6 and TRBJ1-2, the CDR3 gives the full variable domain: DAGVTQSPTHLIKTRGQQVTLRCSPKSGHDTVSWYQQALGQGPQFIFQYYEEEERQRGNFPDRFSGHQFPNYSSELNVNALLLGDSALYLCASSLWRDFNYGYTFGSGTRLTVV.

This clonotype has at least ten counts. The gene calls are TRBV20-1 and TRBJ1-2, with D possibly matching TRBD1 (5 bases). Trimming removed 5 bases from V and 7 bases from J, with 17 bases in between. The germline V gene encodes CDR1 DFQATT and CDR2 SNEGSKA (reference sequence). The CDR3 spans 13 residues. CDR3 residues: CSAPPGRGSGYTF. In nucleotides, the CDR3 is TGCAGTGCTCCCCCGGGACGAGGGTCTGGCTACACCTTC.

This clonotype was seen ten or more times. The chain employs TRBV28 and TRBJ2-2; TRBD1 matches 9 bases. Trimming removed 3 bases from V and 6 bases from J; junction bases left unmatched: 8. Germline V CDR1 and CDR2: MDHEN, SYDVKM. This CDR3 is built from 16 residues. The CDR3 DNA follows: TGTGCCAGCAGTTTTAGAGACAGGGGGATCCCCGGGGAGCTGTTTTTT. It codes for CASSFRDRGIPGELFF.

This clonotype is a singleton in its sample. This could be a read error, since a much larger clone is one nucleotide away. V is TRBV7-3 and J is TRBJ1-1, with D uncertain. Germline V gene data show CDR1 as SGHTA and CDR2 as FQGTGA. The germline V and J ends were trimmed by 1 base and 4 bases, with 10 bases remaining between them. The CDR3 totals 14 residues. CDR3 amino acids: CASSLNLQPTEAFF. For the CDR3, the DNA is TGTGCCAGCAGCTTAAACCTGCAGCCCACTGAAGCTTTCTTT.

This clonotype has just a few counts. V and J are TRBV6-5 and TRBJ1-2; D call uncertain. Germline-derived CDR1 and CDR2 are MNHEY and SVGAGI. V lost 2 bases and J 8 bases, leaving 15 bases between the germline ends. CDR3 size: 14 residues. The CDR3 loop is CASSYPRRRIGYTF. As DNA, the CDR3 is TGTGCCAGCAGTTACCCCCGGCGCCGAATCGGCTACACCTTC.

Points on this clonotype: The missing conserved phenylalanine or tryptophan at the end of this CDR3 makes a read error likely. V is TRBV12-3 or TRBV12-4 and J is TRBJ2-7, with unresolved D. The CDR3 sequence is 11 residues long. V was clipped by 6 bases and J by 0 bases, with 3 bases between them. The DNA for the CDR3 is TGTGCCAGCAGCATCTCCTACGAGCAGTACCCC. This codes for CASSISYEQYP.

This clonotype was recorded at least ten times. V is TRBV6-1 and J is TRBJ2-7, with 8 bases aligning to TRBD1. Germline trimming cut 6 bases from V and 2 bases from J; bases unmatched to any gene: 15. The CDR3 is 17 residues long. The germline V gene has CDR1 MNHNS and CDR2 SASEGT. The CDR3 spells CASRERVRTGMTYEQYF. CDR3 nucleotide sequence: TGTGCCAGCAGAGAGCGAGTACGGACAGGGATGACCTACGAGCAGTACTTC.

This clonotype was found many times. This chain joins TRBV15 and TRBJ2-1; 13 positions agree with TRBD2. The germline CDR1 and CDR2 sequences are LNHNV and YYDKDF (reference sequence). Trimming removed 0 bases from V and 9 bases from J; junction bases left unmatched: 8. This CDR3 has 17 residues. Here the CDR3 reads CATSRELGLAGVSEQFF. The CDR3 coding sequence is TGTGCCACCAGCAGAGAATTAGGACTAGCGGGAGTGTCTGAGCAGTTCTTC.